One sample yielded the 16 T cell receptor beta chains listed below, sequenced in a study of blood T cell repertoires in COVID-19 (TCRdb year 2020). The library was prepared using the immunoSEQ multiplex PCR assay. TCRdb re-hosts the immuneACCESS table, in-frame sequences only. Its copies lack some clones; in the studies checked, an unresolved V gene accounts for under half of them, and the cause for the rest is not known. The sample has about 320,000 clones on record, over 90% of them singletons. The ten largest make up roughly 3.9% of the sample. The specimen sequenced was PBMCs or T cells enriched from blood (not recorded which). The receptors were sampled from a woman aged 25 to 45 who had been exposed to COVID-19.

This clone appeared a few times. The rearrangement joins TRBV11-3 to TRBJ1-6; 7 bases align to TRBD1. With 4 bases clipped from V and 8 bases from J, the junction kept 5 bases outside the gene matches. Germline V gene sequence: CDR1 SGHNT, CDR2 YENEEA. The CDR3 has 14 residues. The CDR3 sequence: CASSSGQTHSPLHF. The CDR3, as DNA: TGTGCCAGCAGCTCGGGACAGACCCATTCACCCCTCCACTTT. Drawing the rest from reference TRBV11-3 and TRBJ1-6, the complete variable domain is EAGVVQSPRYKIIEKKQPVAFWCNPISGHNTLYWYLQNLGQGPELLIRYENEEAVDDSQLPKDRFSAERLKGVDSTLKIQPAELGDSAVYLCASSSGQTHSPLHFGNGTRLTVT.

This rearrangement joins TRBV6-5 to TRBJ1-6; 7 nucleotides line up with TRBD1. This CDR3 spans 15 amino acids. V was clipped by 2 bases and J by 9 bases; unmatched bases: 7. Germline V CDR1 and CDR2: MNHEY, SVGAGI. CDR3 protein: CASSYPTGSSSPLHF. DNA of the CDR3: TGTGCCAGCAGTTACCCGACAGGGAGTAGTTCACCCCTCCACTTT.

This chain connects TRBV7-8 to TRBJ1-2, with 7 bases lining up with TRBD1. Germline CDR1 is SGHVS and CDR2 is FQNEAQ. The CDR3 runs 13 residues. The V and J ends lost 5 bases and 6 bases, in that order; junction bases with no gene match: 6. In nucleotides, the CDR3 is TGTGCCAGCAGCGAGACAGGGAGCAATGGCTACACCTTC. The encoded protein is CASSETGSNGYTF.

The sample holds one count of this clone. The genes are TRBV6-5 and TRBJ1-3; D not certain. Germline V gene lookup returns CDR1 MNHEY and CDR2 SVGAGI. This CDR3 has 16 residues. The germline V and J ends were trimmed by 0 bases and 0 bases, with 9 bases remaining between them. CDR3 coding DNA: TGTGCCAGCAGTTACTCGAGTCGCTTCTCTGGAAACACCATATATTTT. Protein sequence: CASSYSSRFSGNTIYF.

V is TRBV5-1 and J is TRBJ2-3; D is possibly TRBD2 (5 bases). The CDR3 sequence is 18 residues long. Germline assignment: CDR1 SGHRS and CDR2 YFSETQ. The V end was cut by 4 bases, the J end by 0 bases, with 21 bases between. This chain's CDR3 is CASSGRGSTAFSTDTQYF. CDR3 coding DNA: TGCGCCAGCAGCGGTCGAGGGTCTACCGCCTTTAGCACAGATACGCAGTATTTT.

This clone has a single count. This chain links TRBV11-2 with TRBJ2-3; D is undetermined. Germline V lookup: CDR1 SGHAT, CDR2 FQNNGV. This CDR3 is built from 18 residues. V lost 5 bases and J 3 bases, leaving 24 bases between the germline ends. The CDR3 DNA is TGTGCCAGCAGCACCCCACGCCATCTAGTGATAAATACAGATACGCAGTATTTT. It codes for CASSTPRHLVINTDTQYF.

The chain uses TRBV5-1 and TRBJ2-7, with a weak D call TRBD1 (6 bases). The CDR3 sequence is 15 residues long. Germline loops: CDR1 SGHRS, CDR2 YFSETQ. V lost 0 bases to trimming and J lost 3 bases, with 13 bases between them. CDR3 residues: CASSLGQGLIYEQYF. DNA of the CDR3: TGCGCCAGCAGCTTGGGTCAGGGGCTAATCTACGAGCAGTACTTC.

This sequence joins TRBV6-5 and TRBJ1-2; 9 nucleotides agree with TRBD1. The CDR3 contains 15 residues. Germline loops: CDR1 MNHEY, CDR2 SVGAGI. The junction had 3 bases not matched to a gene; V was cut back by 0 bases and J by 4 bases. CDR3 DNA: TGTGCCAGCAGTTACTCCGGACAGGGGATCTATGGCTACACCTTC. This sequence encodes CASSYSGQGIYGYTF.

This clone was counted a few times. The chain carries TRBV29-1 and TRBJ1-2; D gene uncertain. The germline V gene has CDR1 SQVTM and CDR2 ANQGSEA. The CDR3 spans 9 residues. Trimming cost V 4 bases and J 8 bases, with 5 bases left between them. This CDR3 is CSVVGGYTF. The CDR3 coding sequence is TGCAGCGTTGTGGGCGGCTACACCTTC.

The chain has TRBV3-1 (or the pseudogene TRBV3-2) and TRBJ2-5; TRBD2 aligns across 10 bases. The CDR3 is 13 residues long. J lost 11 bases, V lost 1 base, and 4 bases had no gene match. Germline lookup yields CDR1 LGHDT and CDR2 YNNKEL (reference sequence). The CDR3 protein is CASSQVVAGGQYF. The DNA for the CDR3 is TGTGCCAGCAGCCAAGTGGTAGCGGGGGGACAGTACTTC.

V usage is TRBV5-5 and J usage is TRBJ1-2; 9 bases are shared with TRBD1. Germline V lookup: CDR1 SGHKS, CDR2 YYEKEE (reference sequence). CDR3 size: 14 residues. V was clipped by 5 bases and J by 1 base; unmatched bases: 3. In DNA, the CDR3 is TGTGCCAGCAGGAGACAGGGGGGTAACTATGGCTACACCTTC. Its translation: CASRRQGGNYGYTF.

This sequence joins TRBV30 and TRBJ1-1; D unclear. This CDR3 is built from 13 residues. V lost 2 bases to trimming and J lost 1 base, with 8 bases between them. Looked up from germline, CDR1 is GTSNPN and CDR2 is SVGIG (reference sequence). The CDR3 protein is CAWSPKRNTEAFF. The CDR3 nucleotides read TGTGCCTGGAGTCCCAAGAGGAACACTGAAGCTTTCTTT.

The genes are TRBV18 and TRBJ1-1; D not certain. V shed 3 bases and J shed 3 bases, with 8 bases lying between them. Germline V gene lookup returns CDR1 KGHSH and CDR2 LQKENI. The CDR3 runs to 13 residues. The chain's CDR3 is CASSPERDTEAFF. The CDR3 nucleotides read TGTGCCAGCTCACCGGAGAGGGACACTGAAGCTTTCTTT. The variable domain in full, with the rest retrieved from reference TRBV18 and TRBJ1-1, is NAGVMQNPRHLVRRRGQEARLRCSPMKGHSHVYWYRQLPEEGLKFMVYLQKENIIDESGMPKERFSAEFPKEGPSILRIQQVVRGDSAAYFCASSPERDTEAFFGQGTRLTVV.

The sample holds a few counts of this clone. The chain links TRBV6-1 to TRBJ2-7, with a possible D match to TRBD1 (5 bases). The V gene lost 2 bases and the J gene lost 2 bases, with 13 bases spanning the gap. The CDR3 runs 15 residues. Germline lookup yields CDR1 MNHNS and CDR2 SASEGT. The CDR3 is CASSEIPGHTYEQYF. The CDR3 nucleotides are TGTGCCAGCAGTGAAATCCCAGGGCATACCTACGAGCAGTACTTC.

The rearrangement joins TRBV4-3 to TRBJ1-5; 11 bases line up with TRBD1. The germline gives CDR1 LGHNA, CDR2 YSLEER. Losses at the gene ends were 0 bases for V and 9 bases for J; bases not matched to a gene: 7. This CDR3 is built from 16 residues. The chain's CDR3 is CASSQDMGQGGLPQHF. The CDR3 DNA reads TGCGCCAGCAGCCAAGATATGGGACAGGGGGGCTTGCCCCAGCATTTT.

CDR3 loop: CASGRDSLNTEAFF. CDR3 in DNA: TGTGCCAGCGGCCGGGACAGCCTCAACACTGAAGCTTTCTTT. This chain links TRBV6-5 with TRBJ1-1; 7 bases fit TRBD1. The J segment lost 2 bases and the V segment lost 8 bases, leaving 8 bases of the junction unmatched. The CDR3 is 14 amino acids. Per the germline V gene, CDR1 is MNHEY and CDR2 is SVGAGI.